This T cell receptor (beta chain) stems from a study of blood T cell repertoires in COVID-19. Clinical history reported by participants formed the basis on which cohorts were assigned. Some clones are missing from TCRdb's copy, which holds only in-frame ones; the method was immunoSEQ multiplex PCR. The sample consists of more than 300,000 clones, 90% to 95% of them appearing once. Trimming left V 4 bases short and J 2 bases short, with 12 bases between. The CDR3 has 15 amino acids. Germline V gene data show CDR1 as SGHRS and CDR2 as YFSETQ. The chain recombines TRBV5-1 with TRBJ2-2; maybe TRBD1 (7 bases). The TCR sequence derives from a young woman who had been exposed to COVID-19. Sequencing input: PBMCs or T cells enriched from blood (not recorded which). The CDR3 is CASSAGQINTGELFF. CDR3 nucleotide sequence: TGCGCCAGCAGCGCGGGACAGATTAACACCGGGGAGCTGTTTTTT.